A single TCR beta chain is shown here with its context. This sample is part of a study of blood T cell repertoires in COVID-19. The trim removed 2 bases at V and 7 bases at J, leaving 8 bases unmatched. The CDR3 contains 15 residues. The V gene's germline CDR1 is SGHVS and CDR2 FQNEAQ. Sequencing used immunoSEQ multiplex PCR; TCRdb keeps in-frame clones, though not all of them. The sample yields 250,000 to 300,000 clones, 70% to 90% seen once. The sequence was collected from a woman aged 65 to 85 with acute or convalescent COVID-19. V usage is TRBV7-8 and J usage is TRBJ1-2; 9 bases align to TRBD1. The material sequenced was peripheral blood. CDR3 sequence (DNA): TGTGCCAGCAGCTTATTGGGACAGGGTGAAGGTGGCTACACCTTC. This encodes CASSLLGQGEGGYTF.